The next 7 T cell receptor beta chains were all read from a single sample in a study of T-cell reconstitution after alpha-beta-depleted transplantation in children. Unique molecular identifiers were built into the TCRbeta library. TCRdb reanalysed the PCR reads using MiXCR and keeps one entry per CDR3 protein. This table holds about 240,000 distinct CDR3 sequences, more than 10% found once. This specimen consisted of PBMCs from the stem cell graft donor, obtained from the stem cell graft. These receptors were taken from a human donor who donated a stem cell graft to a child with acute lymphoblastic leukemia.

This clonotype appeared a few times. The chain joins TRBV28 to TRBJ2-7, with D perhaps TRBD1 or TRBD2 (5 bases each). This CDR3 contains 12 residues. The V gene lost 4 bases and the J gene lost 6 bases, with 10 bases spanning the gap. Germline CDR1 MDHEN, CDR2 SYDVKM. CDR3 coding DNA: TGTGCCAGCAGTTCCAGGGAGATCGAGCAGTACTTC. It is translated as CASSSREIEQYF. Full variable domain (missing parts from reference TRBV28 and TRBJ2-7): DVKVTQSSRYLVKRTGEKVFLECVQDMDHENMFWYRQDPGLGLRLIYFSYDVKMKEKGDIPEGYSVSREKKERFSLILESASTNQTSMYLCASSSREIEQYFGPGTRLTVT.

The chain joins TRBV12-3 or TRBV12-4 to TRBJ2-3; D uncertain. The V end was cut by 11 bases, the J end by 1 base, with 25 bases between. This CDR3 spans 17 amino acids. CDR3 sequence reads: CASSGGNPYSGTDTQYF. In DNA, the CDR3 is TGTGCCTCCTCGGGCGGTAACCCCTATTCTGGCACAGATACGCAGTATTTT.

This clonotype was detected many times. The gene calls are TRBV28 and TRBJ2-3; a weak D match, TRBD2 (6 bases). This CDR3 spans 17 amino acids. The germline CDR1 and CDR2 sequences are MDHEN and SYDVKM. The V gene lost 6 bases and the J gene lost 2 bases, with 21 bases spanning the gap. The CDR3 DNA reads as TGTGCCAGCAGACCCCGCACTAGGAGCGGGTACACAGATACGCAGTATTTT. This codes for CASRPRTRSGYTDTQYF.

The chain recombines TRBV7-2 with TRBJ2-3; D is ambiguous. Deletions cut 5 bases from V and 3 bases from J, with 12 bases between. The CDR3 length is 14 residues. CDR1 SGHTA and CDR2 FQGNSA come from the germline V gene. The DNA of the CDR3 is TGTGCCAGCAGCCCCTCCTTTATTACAGATACGCAGTATTTT. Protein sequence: CASSPSFITDTQYF.

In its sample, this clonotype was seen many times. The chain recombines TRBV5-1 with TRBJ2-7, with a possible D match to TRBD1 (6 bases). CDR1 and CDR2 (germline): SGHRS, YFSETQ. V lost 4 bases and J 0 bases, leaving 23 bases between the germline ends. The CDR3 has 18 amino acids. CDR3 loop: CASSRRPELDSSSYEQYF. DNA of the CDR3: TGCGCCAGCAGCCGACGGCCTGAGCTGGACAGCAGCTCCTACGAGCAGTACTTC.

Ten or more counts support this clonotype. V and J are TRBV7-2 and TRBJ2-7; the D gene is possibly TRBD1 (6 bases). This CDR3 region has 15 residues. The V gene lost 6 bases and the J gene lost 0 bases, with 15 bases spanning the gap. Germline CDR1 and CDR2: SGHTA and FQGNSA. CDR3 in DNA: TGTGCCAGCAGAAAACCAGGGGTTAGCTCCTACGAGCAGTACTTC. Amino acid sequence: CASRKPGVSSYEQYF.

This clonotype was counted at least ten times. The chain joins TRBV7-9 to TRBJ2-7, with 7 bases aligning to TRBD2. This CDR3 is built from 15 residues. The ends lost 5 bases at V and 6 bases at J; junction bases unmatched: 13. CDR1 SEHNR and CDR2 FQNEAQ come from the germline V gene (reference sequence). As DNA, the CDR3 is TGTGCCAGCAGCCCTTCAGGCGGGAGTAGTATCGAGCAGTACTTC. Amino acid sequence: CASSPSGGSSIEQYF.